What follows describes a single T cell receptor beta chain. TCRdb re-analysed the PCR reads in MiXCR, keeping a single row per CDR3 protein. This sample yields 10,000 to 13,000 distinct CDR3 sequences, of which about a quarter are seen a single time; around 8.3% belongs to the top ten. These data originate in a study of immune characterization of retroperitoneal liposarcoma. The ends were cut back, 4 bases at V and 4 bases at J, with 5 bases in the middle. The CDR3 has 12 residues. CDR1 and CDR2 from the germline V gene are SGHDN and FVKESK. Sequencing was performed on tumor tissue. The genes are TRBV14 and TRBJ2-1, with D unclear. The clonotype originates from a male donor with retroperitoneal liposarcoma. The CDR3 nucleotides are TGTGCCAGCAGCCTCGGATACAATGAGCAGTTCTTC. Amino acids: CASSLGYNEQFF.